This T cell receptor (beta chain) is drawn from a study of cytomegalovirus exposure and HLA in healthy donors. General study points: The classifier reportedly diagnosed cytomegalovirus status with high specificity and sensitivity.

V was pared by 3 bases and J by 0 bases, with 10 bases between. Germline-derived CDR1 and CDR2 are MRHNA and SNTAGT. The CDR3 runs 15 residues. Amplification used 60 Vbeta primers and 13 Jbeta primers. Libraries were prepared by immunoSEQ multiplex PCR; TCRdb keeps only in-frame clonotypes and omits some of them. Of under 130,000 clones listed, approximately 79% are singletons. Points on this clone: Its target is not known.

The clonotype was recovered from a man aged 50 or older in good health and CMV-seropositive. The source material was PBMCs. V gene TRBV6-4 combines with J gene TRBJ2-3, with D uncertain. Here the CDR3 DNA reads TGTGCCAGCAGTGAAAGCGACCTAAGCACAGATACGCAGTATTTT. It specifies CASSESDLSTDTQYF.